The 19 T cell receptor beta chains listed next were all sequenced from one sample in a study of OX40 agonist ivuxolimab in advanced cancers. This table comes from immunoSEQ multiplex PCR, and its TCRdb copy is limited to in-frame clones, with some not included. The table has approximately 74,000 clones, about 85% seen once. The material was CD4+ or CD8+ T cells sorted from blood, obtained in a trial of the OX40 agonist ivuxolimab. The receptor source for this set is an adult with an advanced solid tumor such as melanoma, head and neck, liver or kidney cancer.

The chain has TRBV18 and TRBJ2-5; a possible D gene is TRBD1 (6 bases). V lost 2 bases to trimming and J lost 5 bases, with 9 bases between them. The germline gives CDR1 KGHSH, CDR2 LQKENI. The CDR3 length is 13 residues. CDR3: CASSPTGQETQYF. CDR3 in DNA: TGTGCCAGCTCACCAACAGGGCAGGAGACCCAGTACTTC.

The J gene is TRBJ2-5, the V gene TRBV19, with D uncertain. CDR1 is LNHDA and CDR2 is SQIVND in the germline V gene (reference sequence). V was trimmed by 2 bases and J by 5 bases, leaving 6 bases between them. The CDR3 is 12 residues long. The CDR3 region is CASSIPDETQYF. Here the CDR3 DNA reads TGTGCCAGTAGTATACCCGACGAGACCCAGTACTTC.

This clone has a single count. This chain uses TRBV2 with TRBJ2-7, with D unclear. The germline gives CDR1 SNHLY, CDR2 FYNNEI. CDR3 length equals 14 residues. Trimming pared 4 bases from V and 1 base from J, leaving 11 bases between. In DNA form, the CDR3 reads TGTGCCAGCAGTGTGGACGGTCGATCCTACGAGCAGTACTTC. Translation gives CASSVDGRSYEQYF.

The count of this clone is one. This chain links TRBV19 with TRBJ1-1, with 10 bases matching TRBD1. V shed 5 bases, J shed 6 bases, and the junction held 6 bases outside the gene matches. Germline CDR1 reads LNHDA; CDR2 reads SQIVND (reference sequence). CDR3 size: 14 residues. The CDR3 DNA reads TGTGCCAGTAGTTCAATGGGACAGGGGTCTGAAGCTTTCTTT. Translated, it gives CASSSMGQGSEAFF.

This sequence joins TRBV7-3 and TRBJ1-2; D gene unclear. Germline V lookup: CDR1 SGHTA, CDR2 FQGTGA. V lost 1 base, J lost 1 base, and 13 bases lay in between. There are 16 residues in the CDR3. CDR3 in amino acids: CASSLREKTNNYGYTF. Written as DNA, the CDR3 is TGTGCCAGCAGCTTAAGAGAAAAGACCAATAACTATGGCTACACCTTC.

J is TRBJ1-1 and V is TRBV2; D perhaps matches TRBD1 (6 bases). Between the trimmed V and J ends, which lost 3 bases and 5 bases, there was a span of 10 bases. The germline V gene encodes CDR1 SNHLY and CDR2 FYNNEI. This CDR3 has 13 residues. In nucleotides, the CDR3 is TGTGCCAGCAGTGACCGAGGGGGGACTGAAGCTTTCTTT. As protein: CASSDRGGTEAFF.

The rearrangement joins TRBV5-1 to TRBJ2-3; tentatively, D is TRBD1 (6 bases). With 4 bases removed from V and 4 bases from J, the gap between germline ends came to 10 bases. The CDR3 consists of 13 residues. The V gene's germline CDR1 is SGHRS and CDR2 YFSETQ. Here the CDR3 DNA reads TGCGCCAGCAGCCCGGACAGCCCAGATACGCAGTATTTT. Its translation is CASSPDSPDTQYF.

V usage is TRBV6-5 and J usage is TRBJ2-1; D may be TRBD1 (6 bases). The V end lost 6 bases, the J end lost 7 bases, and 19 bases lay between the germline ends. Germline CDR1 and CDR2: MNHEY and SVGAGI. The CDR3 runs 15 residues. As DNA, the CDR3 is TGTGCCAGCAGCCGATCAGGGGCTTTTGGGAATGAGCAGTTCTTC. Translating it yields CASSRSGAFGNEQFF.

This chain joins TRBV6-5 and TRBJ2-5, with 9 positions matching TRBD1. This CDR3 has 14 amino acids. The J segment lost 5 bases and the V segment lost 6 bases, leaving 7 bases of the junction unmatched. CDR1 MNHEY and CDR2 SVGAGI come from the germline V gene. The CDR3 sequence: CASRKTGGRETQYF. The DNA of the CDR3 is TGTGCCAGCAGAAAAACAGGGGGCCGGGAGACCCAGTACTTC.

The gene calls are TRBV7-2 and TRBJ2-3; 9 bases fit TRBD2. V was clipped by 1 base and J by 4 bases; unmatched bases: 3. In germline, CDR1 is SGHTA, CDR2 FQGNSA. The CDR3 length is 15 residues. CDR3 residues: CASSLVGGGADTQYF. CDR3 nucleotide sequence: TGTGCCAGCAGCTTAGTTGGCGGGGGGGCAGATACGCAGTATTTT.

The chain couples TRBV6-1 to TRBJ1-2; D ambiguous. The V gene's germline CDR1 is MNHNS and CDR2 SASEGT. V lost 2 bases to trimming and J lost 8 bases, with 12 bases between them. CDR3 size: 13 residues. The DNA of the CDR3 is TGTGCCAGCAGTGAAAAGAACCACGGAGGCTACACCTTC. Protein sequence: CASSEKNHGGYTF.

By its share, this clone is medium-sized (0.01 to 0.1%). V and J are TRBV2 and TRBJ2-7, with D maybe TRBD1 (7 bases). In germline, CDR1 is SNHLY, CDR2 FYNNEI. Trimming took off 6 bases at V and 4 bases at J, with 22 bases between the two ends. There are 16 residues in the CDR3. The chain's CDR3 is CASSPPGGRLAYEQYF. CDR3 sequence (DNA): TGTGCCAGCAGCCCCCCAGGGGGGCGTTTGGCGTACGAGCAGTACTTC.

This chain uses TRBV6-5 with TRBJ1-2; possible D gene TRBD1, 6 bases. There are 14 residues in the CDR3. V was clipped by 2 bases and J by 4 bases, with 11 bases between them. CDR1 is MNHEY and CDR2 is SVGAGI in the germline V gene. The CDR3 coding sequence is TGTGCCAGCAGTTACCGGGGGGCGAGCTATGGCTACACCTTC. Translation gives CASSYRGASYGYTF.

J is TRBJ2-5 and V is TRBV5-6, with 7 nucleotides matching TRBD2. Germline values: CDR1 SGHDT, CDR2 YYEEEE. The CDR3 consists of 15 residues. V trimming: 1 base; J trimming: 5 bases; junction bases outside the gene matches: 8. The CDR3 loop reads CASSLSLGSGETQYF. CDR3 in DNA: TGTGCCAGCAGCTTGAGTTTGGGTAGCGGGGAGACCCAGTACTTC.

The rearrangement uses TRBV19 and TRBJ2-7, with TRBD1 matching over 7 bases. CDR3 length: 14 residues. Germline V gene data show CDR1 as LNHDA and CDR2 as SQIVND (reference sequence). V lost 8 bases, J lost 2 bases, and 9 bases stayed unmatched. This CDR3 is CASSRQGSPYEQYF. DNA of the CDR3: TGTGCCAGTTCCAGACAGGGCTCGCCCTACGAGCAGTACTTC.

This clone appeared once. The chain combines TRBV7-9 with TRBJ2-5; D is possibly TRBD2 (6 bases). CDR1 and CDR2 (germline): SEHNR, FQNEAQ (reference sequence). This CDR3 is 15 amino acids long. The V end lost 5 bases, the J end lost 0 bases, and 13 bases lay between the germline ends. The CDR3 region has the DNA TGTGCCAGCAGCCTGGGACTTCTGTACCAAGAGACCCAGTACTTC. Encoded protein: CASSLGLLYQETQYF.

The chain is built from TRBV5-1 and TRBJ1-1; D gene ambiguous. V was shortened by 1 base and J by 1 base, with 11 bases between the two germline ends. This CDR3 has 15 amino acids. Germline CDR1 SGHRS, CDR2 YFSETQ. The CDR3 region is CASSLLRAENTEAFF. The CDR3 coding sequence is TGCGCCAGCAGCTTGCTAAGGGCCGAGAACACTGAAGCTTTCTTT.

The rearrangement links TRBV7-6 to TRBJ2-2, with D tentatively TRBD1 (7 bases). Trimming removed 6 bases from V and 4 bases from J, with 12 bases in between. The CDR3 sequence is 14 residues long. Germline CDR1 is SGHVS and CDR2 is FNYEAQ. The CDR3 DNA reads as TGTGCCAGCAGACGGGGGACAGTCACCGGGGAGCTGTTTTTT. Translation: CASRRGTVTGELFF. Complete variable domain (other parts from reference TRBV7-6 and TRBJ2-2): GAGVSQSPRYKVTKRGQDVALRCDPISGHVSLYWYRQALGQGPEFLTYFNYEAQQDKSGLPNDRFSAERPEGSISTLTIQRTEQRDSAMYRCASRRGTVTGELFFGEGSRLTVL.

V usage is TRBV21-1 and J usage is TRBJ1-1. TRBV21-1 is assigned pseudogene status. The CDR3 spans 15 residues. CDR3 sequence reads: CASKQGDGSNTEAFF. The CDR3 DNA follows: TGTGCCAGCAAGCAAGGGGACGGATCTAACACTGAAGCTTTCTTT.